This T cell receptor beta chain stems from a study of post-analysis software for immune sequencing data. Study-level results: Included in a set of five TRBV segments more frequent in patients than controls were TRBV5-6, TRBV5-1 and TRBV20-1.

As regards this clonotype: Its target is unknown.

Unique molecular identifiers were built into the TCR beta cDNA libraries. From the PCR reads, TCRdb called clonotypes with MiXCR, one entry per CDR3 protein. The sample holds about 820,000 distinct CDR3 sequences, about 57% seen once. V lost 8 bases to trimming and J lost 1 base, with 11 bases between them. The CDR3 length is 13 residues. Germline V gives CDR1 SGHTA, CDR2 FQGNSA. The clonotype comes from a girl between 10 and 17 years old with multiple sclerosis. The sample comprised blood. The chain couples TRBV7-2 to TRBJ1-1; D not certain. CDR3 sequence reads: CASSIVPNTEAFF. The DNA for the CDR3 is TGTGCCAGCTCGATTGTCCCGAACACTGAAGCTTTCTTT.